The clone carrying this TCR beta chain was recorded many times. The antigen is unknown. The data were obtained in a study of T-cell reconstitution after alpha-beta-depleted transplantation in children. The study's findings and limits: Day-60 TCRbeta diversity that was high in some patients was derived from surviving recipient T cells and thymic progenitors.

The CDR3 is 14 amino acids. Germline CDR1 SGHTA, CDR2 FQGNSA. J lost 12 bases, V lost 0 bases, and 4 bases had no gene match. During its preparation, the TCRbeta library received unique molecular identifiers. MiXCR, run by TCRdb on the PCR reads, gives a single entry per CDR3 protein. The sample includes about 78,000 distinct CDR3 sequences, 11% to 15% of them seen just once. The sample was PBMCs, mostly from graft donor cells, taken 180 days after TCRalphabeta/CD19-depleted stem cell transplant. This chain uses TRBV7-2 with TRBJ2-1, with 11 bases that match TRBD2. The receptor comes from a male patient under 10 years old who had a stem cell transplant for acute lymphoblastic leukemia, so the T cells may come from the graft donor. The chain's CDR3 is CASSLASGRAGQFF. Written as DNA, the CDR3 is TGTGCCAGCAGCTTAGCTAGCGGGAGGGCGGGGCAGTTCTTC.